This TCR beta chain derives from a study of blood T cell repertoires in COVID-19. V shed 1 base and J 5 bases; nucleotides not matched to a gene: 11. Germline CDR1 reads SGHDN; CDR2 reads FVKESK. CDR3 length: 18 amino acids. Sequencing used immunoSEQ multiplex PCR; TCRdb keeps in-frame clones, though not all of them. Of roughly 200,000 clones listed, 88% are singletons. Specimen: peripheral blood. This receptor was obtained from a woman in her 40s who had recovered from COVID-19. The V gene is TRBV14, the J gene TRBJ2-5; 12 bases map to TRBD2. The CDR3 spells CASSQGLAGGPLGETQYF. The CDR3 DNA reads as TGTGCCAGCAGCCAAGGCCTAGCGGGAGGGCCTTTGGGGGAGACCCAGTACTTC.